This T cell receptor beta chain was profiled in a study of blood T cell repertoires in COVID-19 (TCRdb year 2020). Study-level background: Collaborator samples came from the United States, Italy and Spain and covered acute and convalescent phases of COVID-19. Where HLA class I and class II types were available, the types were taken from metadata supplied by the sample provider, not from assay-based typing. Nearly every sample came with metadata listing a de-identified subject ID, COVID-19 status, age in years and sex. The samples were drawn from the first 160 participants of the ongoing ImmuneRACE study and from 1,254 subjects provided by 6 global collaborators. The material from the prospective study consisted of cDNA or gDNA derived from T cells, B-cell-depleted T cells, or PBMCs. The dataset comprised deeply sampled blood TCRbeta repertoires from subjects exposed to, actively infected with, or recovered from COVID-19. The repertoires were made available in a free public database intended to serve as a resource for research on the immune response to SARS-CoV-2. Broader findings and caveats from the paper: Clinical and demographic metadata were provided uncurated, with the amount varying by source and participant.

The CDR3 covers 14 residues, taking in both the cysteine and the phenylalanine. Only the CDR3 DNA stays, 42 bases, in frame from base 1. Germline trimming: 3 bases from V, 6 bases from J; junction bases outside gene matches: 2. Looking up the germline V gene (reference sequence) yields CDR1 LNHDA and CDR2 SQIVND. TCRbeta CDR3 regions were amplified from genomic DNA using the immunoSEQ Assay, a bias-controlled multiplex PCR. Regarding the original processing steps: The number of nucleated cells in each sample was estimated by amplification of reference gene primers within the assay. To quantify the absolute abundance of each unique TCRbeta CDR3 rearrangement, sequence reads were collapsed and filtered. Productive Simpson clonality was computed per sample as the square root of Simpson's diversity index over productive rearrangements. The table was pulled from immuneACCESS by TCRdb, which kept in-frame rearrangements only. Such tables lose some clones; where checked, under half of the loss comes from unresolved V genes, and the rest has no known cause. That table furnishes V, J and clone size, whereas the DNA furnished D and trimming. The sample data list 90,000 to 130,000 clones, and approximately 80% of these were observed just once. The top ten constitute about 15% of the sample.

This clone was counted only a few times. Its specific antigen is unknown. No per-base quality is available; no much larger clone lies one base away. Whole blood was collected in K2EDTA tubes by collaborating institutions according to the institutions' own protocols. For TCRbeta analysis, collaborators shipped samples in one of three forms: frozen whole blood, isolated PBMCs, or DNA extracted from either of those sample types. The rearranged segments are TRBV19 and TRBJ1-5, and 10 junction bases match TRBD1. Material: peripheral blood. The TCR was taken from a woman in her fifties or sixties with acute or convalescent COVID-19. The CDR3 amino acid sequence is: CASSIGTGVQPQHF. The sequence in DNA is TGTGCCAGTAGTATCGGGACAGGGGTTCAGCCCCAGCATTTT. Here the CDR3 is joined to the reference TRBV19 and TRBJ1-5 genes, and the full variable domain is: DGGITQSPKYLFRKEGQNVTLSCEQNLNHDAMYWYRQDPGQGLRLIYYSQIVNDFQKGDIAEGYSVSREKKESFPLTVTSAQKNPTAFYLCASSIGTGVQPQHFGDGTRLSIL.